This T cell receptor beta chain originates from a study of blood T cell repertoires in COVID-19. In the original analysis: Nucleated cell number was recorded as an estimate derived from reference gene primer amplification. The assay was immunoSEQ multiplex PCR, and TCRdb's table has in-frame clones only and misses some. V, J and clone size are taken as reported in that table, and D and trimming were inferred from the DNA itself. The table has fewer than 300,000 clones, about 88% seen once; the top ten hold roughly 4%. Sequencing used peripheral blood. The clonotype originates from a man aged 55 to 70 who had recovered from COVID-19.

CDR3 region: CASSSRGRTDTQYF. DNA of the CDR3: TGTGCCAGCAGCTCCCGCGGGAGGACAGATACGCAGTATTTT. This rearrangement joins TRBV7-9 to TRBJ2-3; 8 bases are shared with TRBD2. Germline lookup yields CDR1 SEHNR and CDR2 FQNEAQ (reference sequence). J was trimmed by 3 bases and V by 4 bases; bases with no gene match: 3. This CDR3 has 14 amino acids.